This T cell receptor (beta chain) was obtained from a study of shared clonotypes between healthy human individuals. Study conclusions and caveats: A handful of donors showed sharing of around 5% of naive CD4 clonotypes.

Germline values: CDR1 SQVTM, CDR2 ANQGSEA. The CDR3 sequence is 13 residues long. V shed 6 bases, J shed 6 bases, and the junction held 8 bases outside the gene matches. A remark on this clone: Its target is unknown.

TCRdb keeps only in-frame clones here, not all; method: immunoSEQ multiplex PCR. Altogether around 720,000 clones are present, around 78% being singletons, with the ten largest covering 1.5% to 2%. Donors comprised healthy HIV-negative adults lacking recent acute infections or vaccinations. Adults of Caucasian background living in Nashville, Tennessee made up all donors. The V gene is TRBV29-1, the J gene TRBJ1-1, with 9 bases fitting TRBD1. Sequenced sample: memory CD4+ T cells sorted from blood. Subset defined: CD45RA-negative fraction. This TCR was sampled from a woman aged 25 to 39 in good health. The DNA for the CDR3 is TGCAGCGTCCGAACGGACAGGGGAGCTGAAGCTTTCTTT. Protein sequence: CSVRTDRGAEAFF.